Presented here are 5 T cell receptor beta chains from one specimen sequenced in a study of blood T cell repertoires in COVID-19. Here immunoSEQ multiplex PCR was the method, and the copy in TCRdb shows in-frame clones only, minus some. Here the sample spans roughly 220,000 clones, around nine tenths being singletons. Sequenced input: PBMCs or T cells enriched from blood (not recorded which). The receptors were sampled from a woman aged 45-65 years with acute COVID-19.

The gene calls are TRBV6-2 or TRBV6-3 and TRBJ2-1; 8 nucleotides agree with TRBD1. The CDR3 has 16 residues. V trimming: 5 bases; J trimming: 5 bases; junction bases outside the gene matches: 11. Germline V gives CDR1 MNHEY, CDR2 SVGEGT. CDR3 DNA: TGTGCCAGCAGTATTACCGGGACAGGTTACAACAATGAGCAGTTCTTC. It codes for CASSITGTGYNNEQFF.

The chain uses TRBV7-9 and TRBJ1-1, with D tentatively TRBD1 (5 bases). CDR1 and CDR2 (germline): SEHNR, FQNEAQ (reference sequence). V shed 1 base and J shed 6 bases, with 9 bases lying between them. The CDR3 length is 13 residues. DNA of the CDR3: TGTGCCAGCAGCTTAGACGGGGGAGCTGAAGCTTTCTTT. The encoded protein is CASSLDGGAEAFF.

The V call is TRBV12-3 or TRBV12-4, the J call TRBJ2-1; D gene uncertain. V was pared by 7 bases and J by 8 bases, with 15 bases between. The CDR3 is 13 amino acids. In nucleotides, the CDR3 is TGTGCCAGCACCAGAACCCTAGTCCATGAGCAGTTCTTC. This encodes CASTRTLVHEQFF.

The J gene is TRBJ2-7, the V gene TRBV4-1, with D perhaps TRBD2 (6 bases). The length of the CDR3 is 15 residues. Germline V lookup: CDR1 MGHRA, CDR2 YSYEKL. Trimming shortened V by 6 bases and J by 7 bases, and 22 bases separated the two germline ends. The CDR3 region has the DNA TGCGCCAGCAGGTTAGCGTGGCGGGACTCGGGGGAGCAGTACTTC. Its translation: CASRLAWRDSGEQYF.

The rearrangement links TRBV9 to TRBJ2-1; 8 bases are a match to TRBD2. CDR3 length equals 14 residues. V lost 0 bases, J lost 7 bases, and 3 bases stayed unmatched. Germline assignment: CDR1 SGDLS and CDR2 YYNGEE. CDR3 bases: TGTGCCAGCAGCGTAGCGGGAGGGAGAAATGAGCAGTTCTTC. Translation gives CASSVAGGRNEQFF. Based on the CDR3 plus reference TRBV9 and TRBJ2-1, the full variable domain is DSGVTQTPKHLITATGQRVTLRCSPRSGDLSVYWYQQSLDQGLQFLIQYYNGEERAKGNILERFSAQQFPDLHSELNLSSLELGDSALYFCASSVAGGRNEQFFGPGTRLTVL.